These 5 T cell receptor beta chains were sequenced from one sample in a study of T-cell memory formation after mild COVID-19. A single record per CDR3 protein comes from TCRdb applying MiXCR to the 5' RACE reads. Of a few hundred thousand distinct CDR3 sequences in the sample, around 20% are singletons; the top ten hold roughly an eighth. The sequencing sample was made of PBMCs or a T cell subset sorted from them (not recorded which). Source of these receptors: an adult woman who had mild COVID-19 (a few samples of this study predate the infection). Cell type and time point are not known.

V and J are TRBV15 and TRBJ2-7; TRBD1 is a possible D gene (7 bases). The CDR3 has 16 residues. V gave up 4 bases and J gave up 2 bases, with 18 bases separating them. Germline V gene lookup returns CDR1 LNHNV and CDR2 YYDKDF (reference sequence). This chain's CDR3 is CATSNPQGGRTYEQYF. The CDR3 DNA sequence: TGTGCCACCAGCAACCCCCAGGGGGGCCGTACCTACGAGCAGTACTTC.

In this sample, this clonotype turned up a few times. The V gene is TRBV10-3, the J gene TRBJ1-1; 7 bases line up with TRBD1. V gave up 10 bases and J gave up 1 base; unmatched junction bases: 6. Germline lookup yields CDR1 ENHRY and CDR2 SYGVKD. This CDR3 is 13 amino acids long. DNA of the CDR3: TGTGCCACCTCGACAGGGAGGAACACTGAAGCTTTCTTT. This sequence encodes CATSTGRNTEAFF.

This clonotype was seen a handful of times. The V call is TRBV7-6, the J call TRBJ2-3, with a weak D call TRBD2 (5 bases). Germline assignment: CDR1 SGHVS and CDR2 FNYEAQ. V was clipped by 4 bases and J by 1 base, with 21 bases between them. The CDR3 has 18 amino acids. CDR3 bases: TGTGCCAGCAGCTCATCCAATACGGACTTACCACGCACAGATACGCAGTATTTT. Translation gives CASSSSNTDLPRTDTQYF.

The sample holds a few counts of this clonotype. The CDR3 spells CASSGWGGDTEAFF. The CDR3 coding sequence is TGTGCCAGCAGTGGATGGGGGGGGGACACTGAAGCTTTCTTT. The rearrangement uses TRBV2 and TRBJ1-1, with a possible D match to TRBD1 (5 bases). V gave up 4 bases and J gave up 3 bases, with 12 bases separating them. The CDR3 spans 14 residues. Germline V gene sequence: CDR1 SNHLY, CDR2 FYNNEI.

There are a few counts of this clonotype. The CDR3 nucleotides read TGTGCCAGCAGCCCCTCCGGGACAGTTGCGGGGGATACGCAGTATTTT. Its protein product is CASSPSGTVAGDTQYF. This rearrangement joins TRBV7-9 to TRBJ2-3; TRBD1 is a possible D gene (7 bases). Germline CDR1 reads SEHNR; CDR2 reads FQNEAQ (reference sequence). This CDR3 contains 16 residues. Trimming shortened V by 5 bases and J by 6 bases, and 21 bases separated the two germline ends. Full variable domain (remainder filled in from reference TRBV7-9 and TRBJ2-3): DTGVSQNPRHKITKRGQNVTFRCDPISEHNRLYWYRQTLGQGPEFLTYFQNEAQLEKSRLLSDRFSAERPKGSFSTLEIQRTEQGDSAMYLCASSPSGTVAGDTQYFGPGTRLTVL.